This TCR beta chain emerged from a study of cytomegalovirus exposure and HLA in healthy donors (dated by TCRdb to the late 2010s). With regard to the full study: An earlier analysis of several hundred of the donors reported 250 to 300 Gb of sequence data and 117 million unique TCR beta sequences from about 179 million T cells. About 280 gigabases of sequencing data and 70 million to 100 million unique TCR sequences made up an early release that covered 500 to 700 HLA-typed donors. Among the roughly 410 genotyped donors, approximately 77% belonged to the genetic ancestry cluster associated with self-reported Caucasian donors. The aim of the study was to test whether cataloging public T cell receptors could identify signatures of past pathogen exposure. The study profiled the T cell repertoires of hundreds of subjects by immunosequencing and related them to cytomegalovirus serostatus. Along with the approximately 600-subject first cohort, a separate validation cohort of over 90 different subjects was used. To predict cytomegalovirus infection status, the study combined high-throughput TCR immunosequencing, statistical association of individual TCRs with disease status, and machine learning. A later analysis re-analyzed previously published TCR beta repertoires from hundreds of donors and added high-resolution HLA genotyping to study TCR occurrence patterns. Rather than using new phenotypic data, the later analysis identified candidate immune exposures from TCR beta sequences and from how often those sequences occurred across donors. To decide whether each TCR beta V gene segment behaved as functional or pseudogenic, an earlier analysis of some 580 of the donors relied on high-throughput TCR beta sequencing. Alongside the repertoire data, information on donor age, sex, ethnicity and CMV serostatus was compiled. A later genetic analysis took genome-wide SNP genotypes for about 65% of the 666 donors and used that subset as a discovery cohort. All discovery cohort repertoires had been generated on a single sequencing platform. HLA typing covered class I and class II loci at four-digit resolution. Typing coverage differed by locus: A, B, C, DRB1 and DQB1 were typed in about 629-630 donors, DQA1 in 500 to 550, DPA1 in 600 to 610, and DPB1 in 400 to 490. Because of strong linkage in the cohort, five DR-DQ haplotypes were treated as single units for association and clustering. Among under 450 genotyped donors of the cohort, an average of roughly 240,000 unique TCR beta nucleotide sequences were sequenced per donor, roughly 20% of them non-productive. General study outcomes and caveats: When HLA alleles, especially DR and DQ, strongly co-occurred, TCR associations were difficult to assign to individual alleles. The study listed 150 to 200 TCR beta chains as associated with cytomegalovirus. According to a later analysis, most CMV-associated TCR beta chains appeared to be HLA-restricted, and the HLA associations seemed to be driven largely by CMV exposure. Cytomegalovirus status was reported to be diagnosed by the classifier with high specificity and sensitivity in both the original and validation cohorts. HLA typing was unavailable for some donors at each locus, so association tests used only the typed subset. Most TCR sequences were seen in very few donors, while some public TCRs were found in many individuals. Some IMGT-functional V segments, including TRBV6-2 and TRBV6-3, could not be told apart with the 87-base-pair reads, so those segments were excluded. The earlier analysis of approximately 590 of the donors excluded approximately 17 rarely observed V segments, including chromosome 9 orphons, because counts were too low. In a later analysis, the rate of TCR association differed among HLA loci, with DRB1 alleles having the most associated TCRs and HLA-C alleles having the fewest. In a later genetic analysis, fewer N-insertions in productive TCRs were reported among donors in an Asian-associated ancestry cluster than the roughly 700-donor mean. The authors suggested that the approach could potentially be generalized to other disease states and immunological phenotypes. Presence/absence analyses assumed roughly uniform sequencing depth across donors, an assumption that may not hold. V-gene and J-gene trimming of TCR beta chains was associated with a missense DCLRE1C variant in a later genetic analysis, and the association was replicated in an independent cohort. Correlated functional status among segregating V segments might reflect linkage disequilibrium, but an unknown experimental factor could not be ruled out. A few of the identified cytomegalovirus-associated TCR beta chains were confirmed in vitro to be specific for cytomegalovirus antigens. In this cohort, only TCR beta chains were sequenced, and detectable features were limited by the absence of alpha or paired-chain data. A further reported finding was that TCR beta sequences accurately predicted the HLA-A and HLA-B alleles for most subjects in the first cohort. CMV serostatus was the only immune exposure information available for the cohort. According to a later analysis, parvovirus B19, influenza, CMV and Epstein-Barr virus appeared linked to several top co-occurrence clusters. A cluster of highly shared sequence variants was judged likely to represent a technical artifact of the sequencing pipeline. Broadly in line with IMGT annotations, most TCR beta V segments showed up in productive rearrangements about 90% or about 30% of the time in an earlier analysis of around 600 of the donors. In a later analysis, around 17,000 TCR beta sequences were associated with specific HLA alleles at a false discovery rate of 0.05. In a later analysis, HLA-associated TCR beta chains showed more clonal expansion and lower generation probabilities than non-associated chains that were equally common.

To prepare the library, the immunoSEQ multiplex PCR assay was applied. For the multiplex PCR, a mixture combining 60 forward primers for TCR Vbeta segments and 13 reverse primers for TCR Jbeta segments was used. A multiplex PCR assay on genomic DNA amplified the CDR3 region of rearranged TCR beta genes. The Illumina HiSeq System was used to sequence the amplified TCR beta libraries as 87-base-pair reads. Per the original workflow: A later analysis tallied about 77 million unique TCR beta chains across the 600 to 700 repertoires, and about 12 million of those chains were shared by two or more donors. Raw reads were error-corrected and collapsed into unique sequences with a nearest-neighbor algorithm that merged closely related sequences to remove PCR and sequencing errors. CDR3 sequences were aligned to IMGT reference sequences to assign V, D and J gene segments. For a sequence to be retained, a match of at least six nucleotides was required to both a V gene segment and a J gene segment. A rearrangement was called productive if the CDR3 had no stop codons and remained in frame with V and J, and every other rearrangement was called non-productive. Following IMGT convention, CDR3 was defined as the stretch from the second conserved V-encoded cysteine to the conserved J-encoded phenylalanine. The earlier analysis of 500 to 600 of the donors excluded sequences that lacked an unambiguous match to a single V gene segment. In an earlier analysis of about 590 of the donors, a V segment was called functional when productive rearrangements were above 56.7%, and segregating when the standard deviation between donors exceeded 5%. A statistical classification framework was built for diagnosing cytomegalovirus status from the catalog of TCR beta chain sequences. A later analysis assigned V and J genes by comparing TCR nucleotide sequences with IMGT/GENE-DB human TR gene sequences. A later analysis assigned CDR3 sequences and most-parsimonious VDJ recombination scenarios with the TCRdist pipeline. In a later analysis, each TCR beta chain was defined by its CDR3 amino acid sequence together with its V-gene family, and reads without a unique V-gene family were excluded. A later analysis removed over 500 highly shared, low-generation-probability nucleotide sequences to deal with suspected cross-contamination and a sequencing artifact. A later analysis calculated a clonal expansion index for each public chain from normalized within-repertoire ranks of inferred template counts. Generation probabilities in a later analysis came from a VDJ recombination model fitted to out-of-frame rearrangements, and those results were checked against IGoR. A later analysis scored TCR-TCR, TCR-HLA and TCR-CMV co-occurrence with hypergeometric tests, applying a repertoire-size bias correction to TCR pairs. To estimate false discovery rates, a later analysis permuted the HLA or CMV assignments 20 times. In a later analysis, co-occurring TCRs were grouped using DBSCAN, and TCRdist sequence similarity was added for clustering within HLA-allele-positive subsets. Co-occurrence clustering excluded repertoires with fewer than 30,000 or more than 120,000 public chains, plus five with anomalous nucleotide sharing. Here the immuneACCESS table is served through TCRdb, limited to in-frame sequences with V and J called. Missing clones are a known gap in these copies; in checked studies unresolved V genes cover under half, and the rest lacks a known reason. For V, J and clone size, that table is used; D and trimming come from the DNA. This sample's table contains roughly 78,000 clones. Jointly, the top ten make up 0.8% to 1% of the sample.

From the cysteine through the phenylalanine, the CDR3 covers 14 amino acids. Kept here is only the CDR3 DNA, which spans 42 bases and is read in frame from base 1. According to the germline V gene, CDR1 reads SQVTM and CDR2 reads ANQGSEA. The cohort was made up of 500 to 850 healthy bone marrow donors. All cohort members were sampled while nominally healthy, although unrecorded immune exposures were likely present. The donor was CMV seronegative and belonged to the group of under 400 seronegative cohort members. A peripheral blood sample was provided by each donor, and peripheral blood mononuclear cells were used for TCR beta sequencing. Genomic DNA was extracted from the blood cell samples with the Qiagen DNeasy Blood Extraction Kit. Concerning this clone itself: This clone's antigen is unknown. The germline gene is not matched at one end of the junction; a read error may be the cause.

The specimen was PBMCs. The receptor was derived from a boy between 10 and 17 years old in good health and CMV-seronegative. The chain joins TRBV29-1 to TRBJ1-1, with the D gene uncertain. The CDR3 region has the sequence CSVEGSPGITEAFF. The base sequence is TGCAGCGTCGAAGGGTCTCCGGGGATCACTGAAGCTTTCTTT.